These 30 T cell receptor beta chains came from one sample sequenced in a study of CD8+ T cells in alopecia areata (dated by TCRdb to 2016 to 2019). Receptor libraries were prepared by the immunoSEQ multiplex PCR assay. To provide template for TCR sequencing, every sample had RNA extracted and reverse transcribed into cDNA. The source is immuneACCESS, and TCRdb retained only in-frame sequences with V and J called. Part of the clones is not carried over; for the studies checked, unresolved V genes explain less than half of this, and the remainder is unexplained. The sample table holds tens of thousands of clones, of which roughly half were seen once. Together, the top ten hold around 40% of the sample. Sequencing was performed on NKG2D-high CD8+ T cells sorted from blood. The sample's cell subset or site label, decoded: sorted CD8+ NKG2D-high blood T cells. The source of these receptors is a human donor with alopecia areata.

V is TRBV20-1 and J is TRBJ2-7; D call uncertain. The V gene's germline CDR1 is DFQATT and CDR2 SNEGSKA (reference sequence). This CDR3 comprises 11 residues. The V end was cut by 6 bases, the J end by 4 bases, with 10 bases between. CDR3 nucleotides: TGCAGTGCCGCCCACAGATACGAGCAGTACTTC. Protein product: CSAAHRYEQYF.

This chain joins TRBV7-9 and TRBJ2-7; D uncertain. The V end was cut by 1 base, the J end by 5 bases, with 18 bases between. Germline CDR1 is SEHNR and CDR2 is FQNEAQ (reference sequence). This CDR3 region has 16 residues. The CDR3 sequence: CASSLVGGRPSDEQYF. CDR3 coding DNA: TGTGCCAGCAGCTTAGTGGGTGGCAGGCCAAGCGACGAGCAGTACTTC.

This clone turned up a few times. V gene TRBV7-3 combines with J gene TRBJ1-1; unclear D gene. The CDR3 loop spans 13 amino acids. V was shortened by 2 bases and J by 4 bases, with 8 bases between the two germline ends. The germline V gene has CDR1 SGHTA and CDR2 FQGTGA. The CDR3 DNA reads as TGTGCCAGCAGCTTATTGGGAGGCACTGAAGCTTTCTTT. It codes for CASSLLGGTEAFF.

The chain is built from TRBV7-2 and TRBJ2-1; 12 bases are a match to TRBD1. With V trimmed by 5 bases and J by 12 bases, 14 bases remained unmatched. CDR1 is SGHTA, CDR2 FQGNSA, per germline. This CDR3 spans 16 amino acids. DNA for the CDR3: TGTGCCAGCAGCCCCACCGGGACAGGGGGCGGACAGGGGCAGTTCTTC. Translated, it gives CASSPTGTGGGQGQFF.

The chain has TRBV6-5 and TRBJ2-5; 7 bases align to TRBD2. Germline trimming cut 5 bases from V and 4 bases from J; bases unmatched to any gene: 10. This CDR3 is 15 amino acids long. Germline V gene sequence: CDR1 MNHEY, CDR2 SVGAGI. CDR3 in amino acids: CASSHLRGSAETQYF. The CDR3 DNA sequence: TGTGCCAGCAGTCACCTGCGGGGGTCAGCAGAGACCCAGTACTTC.

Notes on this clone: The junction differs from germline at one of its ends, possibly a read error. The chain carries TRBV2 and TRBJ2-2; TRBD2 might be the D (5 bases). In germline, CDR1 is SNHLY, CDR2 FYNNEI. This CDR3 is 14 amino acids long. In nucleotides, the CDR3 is TGTGCCAGCAGTGAATATCTGGAGGACGGGGAGCCGTTTTTT. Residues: CASSEYLEDGEPFF.

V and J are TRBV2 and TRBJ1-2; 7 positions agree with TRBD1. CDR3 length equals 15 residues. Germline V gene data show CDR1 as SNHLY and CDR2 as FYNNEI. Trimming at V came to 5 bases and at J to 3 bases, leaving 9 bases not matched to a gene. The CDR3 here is CASSPGPQGHYGYTF. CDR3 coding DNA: TGTGCCAGCAGTCCGGGACCACAGGGGCACTATGGCTACACCTTC.

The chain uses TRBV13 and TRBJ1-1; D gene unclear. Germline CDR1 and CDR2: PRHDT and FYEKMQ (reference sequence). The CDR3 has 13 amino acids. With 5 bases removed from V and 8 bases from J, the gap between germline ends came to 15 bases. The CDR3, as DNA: TGTGCCAGCAGCCTGACGGCGGGCGTAGAAGCTTTCTTT. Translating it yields CASSLTAGVEAFF.

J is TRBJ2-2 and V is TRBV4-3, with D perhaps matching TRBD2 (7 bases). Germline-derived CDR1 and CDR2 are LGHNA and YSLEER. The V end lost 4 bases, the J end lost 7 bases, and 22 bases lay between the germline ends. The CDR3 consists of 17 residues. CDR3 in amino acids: CASSPQLGGQKHGELFF. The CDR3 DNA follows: TGCGCCAGCAGCCCCCAACTCGGGGGGCAGAAACACGGGGAGCTGTTTTTT.

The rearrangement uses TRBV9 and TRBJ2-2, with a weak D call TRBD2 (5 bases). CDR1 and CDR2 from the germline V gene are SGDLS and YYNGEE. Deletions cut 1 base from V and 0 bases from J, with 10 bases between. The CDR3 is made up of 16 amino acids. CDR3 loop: CASSVHSGANTGELFF. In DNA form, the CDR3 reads TGTGCCAGCAGCGTACACAGCGGAGCGAACACCGGGGAGCTGTTTTTT.

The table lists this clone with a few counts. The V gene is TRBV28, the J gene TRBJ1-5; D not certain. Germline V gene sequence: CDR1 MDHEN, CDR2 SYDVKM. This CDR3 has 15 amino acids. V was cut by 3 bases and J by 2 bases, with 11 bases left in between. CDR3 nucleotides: TGTGCCAGCAGTTTCCTTAGCCAGGGCAATCAGCCCCAGCATTTT. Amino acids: CASSFLSQGNQPQHF.

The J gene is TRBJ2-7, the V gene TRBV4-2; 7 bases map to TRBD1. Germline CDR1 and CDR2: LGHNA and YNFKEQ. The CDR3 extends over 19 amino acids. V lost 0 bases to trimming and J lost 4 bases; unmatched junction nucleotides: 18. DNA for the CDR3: TGTGCCAGCAGCCAAGATTATTTCGTTGACAGGGCCACTCTTTACGAGCAGTACTTC. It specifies CASSQDYFVDRATLYEQYF.

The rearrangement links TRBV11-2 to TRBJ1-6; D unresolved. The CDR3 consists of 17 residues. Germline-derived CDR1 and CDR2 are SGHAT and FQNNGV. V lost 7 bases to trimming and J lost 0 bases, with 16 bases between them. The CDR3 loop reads CASTLEGRSSYNSPLHF. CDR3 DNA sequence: TGTGCCAGCACTCTGGAGGGCCGAAGCTCCTATAATTCACCCCTCCACTTT.

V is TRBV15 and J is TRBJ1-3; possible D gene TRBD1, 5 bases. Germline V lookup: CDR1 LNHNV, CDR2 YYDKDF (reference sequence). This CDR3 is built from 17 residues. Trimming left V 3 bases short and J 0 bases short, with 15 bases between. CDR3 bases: TGTGCCACCAGCAGGGTCGTGCGGGACTCCTCTGGAAACACCATATATTTT. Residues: CATSRVVRDSSGNTIYF.

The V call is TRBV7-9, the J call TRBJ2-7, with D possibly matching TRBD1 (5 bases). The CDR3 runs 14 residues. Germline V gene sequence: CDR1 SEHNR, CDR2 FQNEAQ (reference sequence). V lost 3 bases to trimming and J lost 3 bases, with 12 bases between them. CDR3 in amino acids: CASSFDRQLYEQYF. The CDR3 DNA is TGTGCCAGCAGCTTTGACAGACAACTCTACGAGCAGTACTTC.

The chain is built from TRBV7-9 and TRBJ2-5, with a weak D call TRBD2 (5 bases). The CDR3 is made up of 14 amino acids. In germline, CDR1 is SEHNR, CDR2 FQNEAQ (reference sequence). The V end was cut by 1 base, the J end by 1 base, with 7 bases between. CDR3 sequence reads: CASSLGGIQETQYF. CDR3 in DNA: TGTGCCAGCAGCTTAGGAGGGATCCAAGAGACCCAGTACTTC.

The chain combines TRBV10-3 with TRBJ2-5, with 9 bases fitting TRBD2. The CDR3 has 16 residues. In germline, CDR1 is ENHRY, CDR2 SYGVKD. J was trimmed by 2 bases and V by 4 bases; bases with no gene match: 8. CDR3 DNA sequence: TGTGCCATCAGTGGAAGTAGCGGGGGCCTTCAAGAGACCCAGTACTTC. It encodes CAISGSSGGLQETQYF.

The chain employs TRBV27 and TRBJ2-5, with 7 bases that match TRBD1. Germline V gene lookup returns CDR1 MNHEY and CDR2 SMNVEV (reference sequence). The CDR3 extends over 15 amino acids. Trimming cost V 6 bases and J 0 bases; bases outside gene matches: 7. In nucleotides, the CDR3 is TGTGCCAGCAGGCCCGGGACAGTGTACCAAGAGACCCAGTACTTC. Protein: CASRPGTVYQETQYF.

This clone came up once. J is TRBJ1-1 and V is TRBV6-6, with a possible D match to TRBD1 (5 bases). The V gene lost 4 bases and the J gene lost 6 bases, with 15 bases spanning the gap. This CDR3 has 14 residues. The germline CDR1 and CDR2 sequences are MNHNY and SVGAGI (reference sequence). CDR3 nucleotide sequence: TGTGCCAGCAGTTTTAGGGGTGAGAGGGCTGAAGCTTTCTTT. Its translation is CASSFRGERAEAFF.

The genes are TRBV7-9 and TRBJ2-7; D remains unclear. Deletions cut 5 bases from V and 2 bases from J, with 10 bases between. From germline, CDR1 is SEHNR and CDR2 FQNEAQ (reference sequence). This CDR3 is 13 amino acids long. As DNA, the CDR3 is TGTGCCAGCAGCCCCCCTCGGGCCTACGAGCAGTACTTC. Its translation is CASSPPRAYEQYF.

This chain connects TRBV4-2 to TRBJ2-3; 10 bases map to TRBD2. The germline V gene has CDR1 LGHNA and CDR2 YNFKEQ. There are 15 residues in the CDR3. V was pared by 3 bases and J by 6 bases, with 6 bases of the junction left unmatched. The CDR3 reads CASSQSNSGGDTQYF. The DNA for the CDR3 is TGTGCCAGCAGCCAGTCGAATAGCGGGGGGGATACGCAGTATTTT.

The CDR3 is CASSIRVREVYEQYF. In nucleotides, the CDR3 is TGTGCCAGTAGTATACGAGTTCGGGAGGTCTACGAGCAGTACTTC. The gene calls are TRBV19 and TRBJ2-7, with 7 bases fitting TRBD2. The junction had 7 bases not matched to a gene; V was cut back by 2 bases and J by 3 bases. Germline CDR1 is LNHDA and CDR2 is SQIVND (reference sequence). The CDR3 extends over 15 amino acids.

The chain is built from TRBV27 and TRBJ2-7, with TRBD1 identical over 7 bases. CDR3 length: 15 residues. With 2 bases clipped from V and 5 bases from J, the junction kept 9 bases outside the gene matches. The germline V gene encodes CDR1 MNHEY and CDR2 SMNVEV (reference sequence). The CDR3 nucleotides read TGTGCCAGCAGTTTAAATAGAGGACAGGACCACGAGCAGTACTTC. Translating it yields CASSLNRGQDHEQYF.

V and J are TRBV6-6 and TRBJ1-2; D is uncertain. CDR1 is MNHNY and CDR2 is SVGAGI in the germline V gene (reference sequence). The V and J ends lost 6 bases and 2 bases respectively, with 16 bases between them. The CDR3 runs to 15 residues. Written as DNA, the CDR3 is TGTGCCAGCAGCCAAACCCGAAGTGCCAACTATGGCTACACCTTC. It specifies CASSQTRSANYGYTF.

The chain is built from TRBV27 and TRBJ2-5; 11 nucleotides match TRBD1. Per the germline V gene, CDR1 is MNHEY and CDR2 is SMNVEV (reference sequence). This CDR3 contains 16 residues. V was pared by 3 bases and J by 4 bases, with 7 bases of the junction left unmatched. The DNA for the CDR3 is TGTGCCAGCAGTTTGCGGACAGGGGGCCTAAGAGAGACCCAGTACTTC. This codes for CASSLRTGGLRETQYF.

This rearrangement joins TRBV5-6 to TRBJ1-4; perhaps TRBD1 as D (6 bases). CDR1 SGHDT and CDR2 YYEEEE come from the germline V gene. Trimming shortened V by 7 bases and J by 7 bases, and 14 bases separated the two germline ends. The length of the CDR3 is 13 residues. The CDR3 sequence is CASVQGGGEKLFF. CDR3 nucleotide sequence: TGTGCCAGCGTACAGGGAGGGGGTGAAAAACTGTTTTTT.

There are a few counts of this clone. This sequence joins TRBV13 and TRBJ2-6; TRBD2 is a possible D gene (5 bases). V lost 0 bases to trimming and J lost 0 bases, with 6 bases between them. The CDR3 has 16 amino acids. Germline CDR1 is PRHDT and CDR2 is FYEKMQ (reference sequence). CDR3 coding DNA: TGTGCCAGCAGCTTAGGCGGGAACTCTGGGGCCAACGTCCTGACTTTC. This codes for CASSLGGNSGANVLTF.

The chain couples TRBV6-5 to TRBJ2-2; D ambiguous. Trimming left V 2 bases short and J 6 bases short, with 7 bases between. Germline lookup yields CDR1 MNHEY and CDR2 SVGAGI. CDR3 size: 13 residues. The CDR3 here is CASSYGQPGELFF. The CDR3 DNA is TGTGCCAGCAGTTACGGGCAGCCCGGGGAGCTGTTTTTT.

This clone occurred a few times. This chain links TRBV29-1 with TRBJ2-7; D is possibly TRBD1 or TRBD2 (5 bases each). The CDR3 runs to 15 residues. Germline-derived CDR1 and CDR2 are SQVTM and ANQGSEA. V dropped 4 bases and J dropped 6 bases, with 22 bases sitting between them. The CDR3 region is CSVGGVLATSGEQYF. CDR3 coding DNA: TGCAGCGTTGGAGGGGTCCTCGCCACTTCGGGCGAGCAGTACTTC.

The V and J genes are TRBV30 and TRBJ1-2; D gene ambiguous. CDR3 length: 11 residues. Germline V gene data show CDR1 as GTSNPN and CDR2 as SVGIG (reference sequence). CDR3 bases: TGTGCGCACACGTGGGTCTATGGCTACACCTTC. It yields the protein CAHTWVYGYTF.